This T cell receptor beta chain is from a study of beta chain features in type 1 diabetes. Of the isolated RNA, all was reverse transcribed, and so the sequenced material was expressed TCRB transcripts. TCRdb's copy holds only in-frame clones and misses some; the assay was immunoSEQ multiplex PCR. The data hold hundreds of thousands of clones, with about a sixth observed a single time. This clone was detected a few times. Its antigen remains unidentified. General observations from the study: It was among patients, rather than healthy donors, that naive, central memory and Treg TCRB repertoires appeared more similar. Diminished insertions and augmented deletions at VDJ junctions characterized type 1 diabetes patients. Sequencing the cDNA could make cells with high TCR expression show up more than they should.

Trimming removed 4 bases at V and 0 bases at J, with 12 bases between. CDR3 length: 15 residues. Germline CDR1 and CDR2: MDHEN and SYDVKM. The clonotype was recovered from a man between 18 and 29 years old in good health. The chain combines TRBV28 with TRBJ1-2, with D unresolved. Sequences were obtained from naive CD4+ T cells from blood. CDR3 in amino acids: CASSSTPVANYGYTF. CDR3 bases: TGTGCCAGCAGTTCCACCCCAGTAGCTAACTATGGCTACACCTTC.